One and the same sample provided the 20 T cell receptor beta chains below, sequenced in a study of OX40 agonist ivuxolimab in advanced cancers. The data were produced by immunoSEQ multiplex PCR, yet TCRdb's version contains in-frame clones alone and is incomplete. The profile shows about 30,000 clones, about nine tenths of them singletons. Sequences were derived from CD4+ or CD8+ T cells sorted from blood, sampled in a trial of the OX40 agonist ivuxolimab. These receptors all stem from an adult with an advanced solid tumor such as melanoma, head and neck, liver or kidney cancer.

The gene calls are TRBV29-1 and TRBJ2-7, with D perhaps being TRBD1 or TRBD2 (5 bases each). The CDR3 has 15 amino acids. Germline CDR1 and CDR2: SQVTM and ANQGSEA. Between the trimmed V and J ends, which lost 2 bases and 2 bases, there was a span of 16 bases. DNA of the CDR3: TGCAGCGTTGAATACGGACACGGGACCACCTACGAGCAGTACTTC. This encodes CSVEYGHGTTYEQYF.

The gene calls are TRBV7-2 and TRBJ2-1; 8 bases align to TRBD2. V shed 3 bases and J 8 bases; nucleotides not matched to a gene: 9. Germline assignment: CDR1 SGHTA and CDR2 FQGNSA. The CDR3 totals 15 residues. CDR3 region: CASSFPGGGMDEQFF. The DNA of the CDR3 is TGTGCCAGCAGCTTTCCGGGAGGGGGAATGGATGAGCAGTTCTTC.

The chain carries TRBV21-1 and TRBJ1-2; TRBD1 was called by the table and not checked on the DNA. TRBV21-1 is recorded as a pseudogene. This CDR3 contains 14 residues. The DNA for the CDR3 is TGTGCCAGCAGCAAGACAGGGCCAGTAAATGACTACACCTTC. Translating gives CASSKTGPVNDYTF.

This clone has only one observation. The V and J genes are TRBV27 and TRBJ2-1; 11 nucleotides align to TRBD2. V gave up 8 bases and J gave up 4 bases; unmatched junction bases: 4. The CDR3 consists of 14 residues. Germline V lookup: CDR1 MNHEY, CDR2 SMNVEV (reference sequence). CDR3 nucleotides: TGTGCCAGCCAGCTAGCGGGAGGTTACAATGAGCAGTTCTTC. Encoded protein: CASQLAGGYNEQFF.

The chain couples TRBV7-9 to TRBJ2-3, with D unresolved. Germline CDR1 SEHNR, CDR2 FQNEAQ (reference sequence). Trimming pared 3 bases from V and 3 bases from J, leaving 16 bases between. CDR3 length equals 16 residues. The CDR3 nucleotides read TGTGCCAGCAGCTTGGGCGTCCTAGATCTTACAGATACGCAGTATTTT. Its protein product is CASSLGVLDLTDTQYF.

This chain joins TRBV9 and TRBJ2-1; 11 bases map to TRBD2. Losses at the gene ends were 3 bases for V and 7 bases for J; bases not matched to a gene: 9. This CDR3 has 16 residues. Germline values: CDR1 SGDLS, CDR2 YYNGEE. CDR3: CASSALAGGVYNEQFF. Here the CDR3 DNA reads TGTGCCAGCAGCGCGCTAGCGGGAGGCGTGTATAATGAGCAGTTCTTC.

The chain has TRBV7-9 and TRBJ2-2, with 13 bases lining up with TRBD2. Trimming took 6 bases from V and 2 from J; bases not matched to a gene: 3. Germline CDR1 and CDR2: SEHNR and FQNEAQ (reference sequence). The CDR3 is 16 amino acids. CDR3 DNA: TGTGCCAGCAGGGGACTAGCGGGGATTAACACCGGGGAGCTGTTTTTT. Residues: CASRGLAGINTGELFF.

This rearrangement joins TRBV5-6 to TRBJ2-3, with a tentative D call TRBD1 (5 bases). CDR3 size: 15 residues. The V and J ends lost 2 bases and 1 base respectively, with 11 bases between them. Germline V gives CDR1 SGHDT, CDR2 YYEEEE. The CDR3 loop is CASSFVVRGTDTQYF. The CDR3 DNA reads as TGTGCCAGCAGCTTCGTGGTCAGGGGCACAGATACGCAGTATTTT.

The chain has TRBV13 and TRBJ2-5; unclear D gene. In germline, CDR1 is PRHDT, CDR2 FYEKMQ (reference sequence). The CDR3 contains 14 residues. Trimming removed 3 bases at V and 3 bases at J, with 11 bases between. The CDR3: CASSFGHSKETQYF. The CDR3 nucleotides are TGTGCCAGCAGCTTCGGGCACTCGAAAGAGACCCAGTACTTC.

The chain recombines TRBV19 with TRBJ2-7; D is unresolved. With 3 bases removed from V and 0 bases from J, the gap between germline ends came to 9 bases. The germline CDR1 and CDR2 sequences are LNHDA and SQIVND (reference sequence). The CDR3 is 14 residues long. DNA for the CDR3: TGTGCCAGTAGTATCAGCAGCAGCTCCTACGAGCAGTACTTC. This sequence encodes CASSISSSSYEQYF.

The CDR3 DNA follows: TGTGCCACCAGCCTCCCACTGGAAACCTCCTCTTACTCTGGAAACACCATATATTTT. Translating it yields CATSLPLETSSYSGNTIYF. This chain links TRBV15 with TRBJ1-3; D unresolved. Germline CDR1 and CDR2: LNHNV and YYDKDF (reference sequence). CDR3 length equals 19 residues. Trimming left V 5 bases short and J 0 bases short, with 23 bases between.

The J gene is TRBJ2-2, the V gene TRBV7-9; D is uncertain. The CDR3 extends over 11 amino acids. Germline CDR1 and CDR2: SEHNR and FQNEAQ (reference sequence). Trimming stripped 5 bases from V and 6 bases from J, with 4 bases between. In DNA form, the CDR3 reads TGTGCCAGCAGCGTGGCCGGGGAGCTGTTTTTT. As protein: CASSVAGELFF.

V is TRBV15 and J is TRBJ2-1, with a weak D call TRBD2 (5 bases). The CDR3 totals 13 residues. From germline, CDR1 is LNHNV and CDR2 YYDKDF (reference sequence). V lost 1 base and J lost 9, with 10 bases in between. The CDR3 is CATSRGTLVEQFF. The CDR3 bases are TGTGCCACCAGCAGAGGGACTCTCGTTGAGCAGTTCTTC.

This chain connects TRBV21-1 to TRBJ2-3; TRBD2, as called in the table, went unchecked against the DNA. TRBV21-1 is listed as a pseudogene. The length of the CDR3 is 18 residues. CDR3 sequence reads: CASSKARLPGSYTDTQYF. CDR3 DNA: TGTGCCAGCAGCAAAGCGCGGCTGCCGGGGTCCTACACAGATACGCAGTATTTT.

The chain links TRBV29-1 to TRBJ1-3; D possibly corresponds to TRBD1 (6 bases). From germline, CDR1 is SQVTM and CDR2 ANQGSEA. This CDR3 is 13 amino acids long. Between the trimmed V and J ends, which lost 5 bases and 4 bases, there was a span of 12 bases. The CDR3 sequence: CSVPTGPGNTIYF. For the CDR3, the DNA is TGCAGCGTTCCTACAGGGCCGGGAAACACCATATATTTT.

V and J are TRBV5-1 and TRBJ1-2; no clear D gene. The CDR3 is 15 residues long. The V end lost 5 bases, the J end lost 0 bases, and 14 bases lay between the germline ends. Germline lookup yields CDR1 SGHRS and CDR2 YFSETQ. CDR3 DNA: TGCGCCAGCAGTCATACCGCAGAGGCTAACTATGGCTACACCTTC. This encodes CASSHTAEANYGYTF.

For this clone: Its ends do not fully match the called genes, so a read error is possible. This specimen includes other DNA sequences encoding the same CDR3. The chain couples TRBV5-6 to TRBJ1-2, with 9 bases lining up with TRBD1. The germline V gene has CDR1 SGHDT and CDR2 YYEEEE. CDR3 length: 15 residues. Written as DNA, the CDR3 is TGTGCCAGCAGCTTGGCCGGGGACAGGGCCTATGGCTATACCTTC. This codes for CASSLAGDRAYGYTF.

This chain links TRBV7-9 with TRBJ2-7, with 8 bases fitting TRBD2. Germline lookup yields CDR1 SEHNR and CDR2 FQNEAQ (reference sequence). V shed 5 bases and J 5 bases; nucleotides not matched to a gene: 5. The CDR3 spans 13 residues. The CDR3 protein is CASSPRGGDEQYV. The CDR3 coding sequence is TGTGCCAGCAGCCCCCGGGGGGGGGACGAGCAGTACGTC.

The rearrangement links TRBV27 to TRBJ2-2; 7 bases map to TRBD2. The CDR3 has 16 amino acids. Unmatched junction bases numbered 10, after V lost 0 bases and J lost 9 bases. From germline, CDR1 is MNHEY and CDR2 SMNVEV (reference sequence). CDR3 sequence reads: CASSLSPSSGGRELFF. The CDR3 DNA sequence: TGTGCCAGCAGTTTATCTCCGTCTAGCGGAGGCCGGGAGCTGTTTTTT.

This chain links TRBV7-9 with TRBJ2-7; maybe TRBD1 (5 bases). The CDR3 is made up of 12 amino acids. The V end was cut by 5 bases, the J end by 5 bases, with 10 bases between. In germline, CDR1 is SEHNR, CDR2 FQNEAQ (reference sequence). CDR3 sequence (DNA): TGTGCCAGCAGCCAAGACAGTGACGAGCAGTACTTC. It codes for CASSQDSDEQYF.